Below, one T cell receptor beta chain is given with its context. The target antigen is unknown. Within the sample, other DNA sequences also encode this same CDR3. V shed 5 bases and J shed 5 bases, with 13 bases lying between them. Germline V gives CDR1 SGHTA, CDR2 FQGNSA. CDR3 length: 14 amino acids. The sample comes from a study of cytomegalovirus exposure and HLA in healthy donors. Study conclusions and caveats: The only immune exposure information that was available was CMV serostatus. Most TCR sequences were seen very rarely across donors, but some public TCRs occurred in many.

It was with 60 Vbeta and 13 Jbeta primers that the PCR ran. Assay used: immunoSEQ multiplex PCR; TCRdb lists only in-frame clones, some missing. The sample lists 150,000 to 200,000 clones; just over 75% were seen once. V gene TRBV7-2 combines with J gene TRBJ1-5, with D possibly TRBD1 on 6 matching bases. Input material: PBMCs. This receptor was taken from a woman in her thirties in good health and CMV-seropositive. CDR3 nucleotides: TGTGCCAGCAGCCCCAGATCAGGGGATCAGCCCCAGCATTTT. Translation gives CASSPRSGDQPQHF.